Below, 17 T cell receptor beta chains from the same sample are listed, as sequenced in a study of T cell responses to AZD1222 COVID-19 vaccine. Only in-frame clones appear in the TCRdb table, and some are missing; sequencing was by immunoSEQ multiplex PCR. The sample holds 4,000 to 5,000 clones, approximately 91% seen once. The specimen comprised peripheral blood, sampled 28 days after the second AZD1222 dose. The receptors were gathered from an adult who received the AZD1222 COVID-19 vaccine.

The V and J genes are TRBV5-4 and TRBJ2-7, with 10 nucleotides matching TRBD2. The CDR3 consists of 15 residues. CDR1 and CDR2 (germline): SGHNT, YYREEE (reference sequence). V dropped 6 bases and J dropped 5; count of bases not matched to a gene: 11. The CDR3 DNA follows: TGTGCCAGCACAAATCCTTGGGGGACTAGCGACGAGCAGTACTTC. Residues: CASTNPWGTSDEQYF.

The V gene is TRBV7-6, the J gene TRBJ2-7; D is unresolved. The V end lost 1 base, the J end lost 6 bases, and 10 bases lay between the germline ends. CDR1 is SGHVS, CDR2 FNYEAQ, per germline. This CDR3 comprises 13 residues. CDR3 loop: CASSLGLAGEQYF. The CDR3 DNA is TGTGCCAGCAGCTTAGGGTTGGCAGGCGAGCAGTACTTC. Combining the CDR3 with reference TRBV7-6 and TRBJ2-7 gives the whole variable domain GAGVSQSPRYKVTKRGQDVALRCDPISGHVSLYWYRQALGQGPEFLTYFNYEAQQDKSGLPNDRFSAERPEGSISTLTIQRTEQRDSAMYRCASSLGLAGEQYFGPGTRLTVT.

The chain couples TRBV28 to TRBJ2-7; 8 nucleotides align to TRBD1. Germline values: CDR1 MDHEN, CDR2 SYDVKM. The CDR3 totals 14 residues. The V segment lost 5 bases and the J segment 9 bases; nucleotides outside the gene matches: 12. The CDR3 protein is CASSPDRGVIGQYF. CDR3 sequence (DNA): TGTGCCAGCAGTCCCGACAGGGGCGTTATCGGGCAGTACTTC.

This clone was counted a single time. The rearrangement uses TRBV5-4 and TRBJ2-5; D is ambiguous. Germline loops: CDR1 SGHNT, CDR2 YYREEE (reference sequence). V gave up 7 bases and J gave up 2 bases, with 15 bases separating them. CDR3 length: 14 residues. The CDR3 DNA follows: TGTGCCAGCGGTTTTAGGCGCGAACAAGAGACCCAGTACTTC. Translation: CASGFRREQETQYF.

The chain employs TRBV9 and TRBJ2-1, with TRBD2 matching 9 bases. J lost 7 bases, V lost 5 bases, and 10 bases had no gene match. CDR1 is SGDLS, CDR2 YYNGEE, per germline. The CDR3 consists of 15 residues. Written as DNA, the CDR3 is TGTGCCAGCAGATCAGCGGGGGGTCTCCAAAATGAGCAGTTCTTC. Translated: CASRSAGGLQNEQFF. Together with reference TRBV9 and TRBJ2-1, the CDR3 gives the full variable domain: DSGVTQTPKHLITATGQRVTLRCSPRSGDLSVYWYQQSLDQGLQFLIQYYNGEERAKGNILERFSAQQFPDLHSELNLSSLELGDSALYFCASRSAGGLQNEQFFGPGTRLTVL.

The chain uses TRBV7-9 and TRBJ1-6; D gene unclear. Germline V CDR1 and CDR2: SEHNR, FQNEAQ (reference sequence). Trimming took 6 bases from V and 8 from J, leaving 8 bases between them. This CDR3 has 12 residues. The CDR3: CASSTIDSPLHF. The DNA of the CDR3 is TGTGCCAGCAGTACTATTGATTCACCCCTCCACTTT.

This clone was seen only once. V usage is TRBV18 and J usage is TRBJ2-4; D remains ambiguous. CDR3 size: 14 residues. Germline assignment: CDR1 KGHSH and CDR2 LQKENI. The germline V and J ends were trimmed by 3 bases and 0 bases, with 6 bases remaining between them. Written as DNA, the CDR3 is TGTGCCAGCTCACCCACAGTAGCCAAAAACATTCAGTACTTC. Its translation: CASSPTVAKNIQYF.

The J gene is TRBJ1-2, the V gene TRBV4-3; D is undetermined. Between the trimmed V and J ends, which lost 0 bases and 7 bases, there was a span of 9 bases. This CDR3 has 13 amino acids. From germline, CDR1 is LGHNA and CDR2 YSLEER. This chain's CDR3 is CASSQDRGRGYTF. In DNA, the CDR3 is TGCGCCAGCAGCCAAGATAGAGGGCGTGGCTACACCTTC.

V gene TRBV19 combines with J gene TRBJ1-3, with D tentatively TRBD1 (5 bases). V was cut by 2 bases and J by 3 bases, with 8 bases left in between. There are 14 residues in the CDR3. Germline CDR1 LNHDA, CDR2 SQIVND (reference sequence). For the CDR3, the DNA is TGTGCCAGTAGTATAAGGGGAAGTGGAAACACCATATATTTT. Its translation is CASSIRGSGNTIYF.

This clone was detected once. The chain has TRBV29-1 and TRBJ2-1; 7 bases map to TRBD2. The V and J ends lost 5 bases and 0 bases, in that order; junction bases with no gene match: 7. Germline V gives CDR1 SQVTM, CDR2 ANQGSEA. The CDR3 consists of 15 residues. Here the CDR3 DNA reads TGCAGCGTTCGATCTGGGGGGGGCTCCTACAATGAGCAGTTCTTC. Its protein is CSVRSGGGSYNEQFF.

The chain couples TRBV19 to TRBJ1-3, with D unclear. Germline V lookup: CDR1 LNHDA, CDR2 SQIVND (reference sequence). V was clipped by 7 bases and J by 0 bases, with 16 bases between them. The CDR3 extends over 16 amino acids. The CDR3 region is CASTTLELSSGNTIYF. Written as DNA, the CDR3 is TGTGCCAGTACCACTCTCGAACTCAGCTCTGGAAACACCATATATTTT.

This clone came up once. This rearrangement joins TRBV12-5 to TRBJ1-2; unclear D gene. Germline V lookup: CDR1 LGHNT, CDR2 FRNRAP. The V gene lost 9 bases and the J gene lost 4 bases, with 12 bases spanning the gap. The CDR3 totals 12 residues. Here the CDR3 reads CARGMPRYGYTF. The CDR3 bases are TGTGCTAGGGGGATGCCTCGCTATGGCTACACCTTC.

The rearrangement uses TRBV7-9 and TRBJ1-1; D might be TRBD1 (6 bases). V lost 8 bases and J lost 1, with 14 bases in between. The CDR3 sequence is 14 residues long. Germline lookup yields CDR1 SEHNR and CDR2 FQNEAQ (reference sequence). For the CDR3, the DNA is TGTGCCAGCCCGGGGCCAGGGGAGAACACTGAAGCTTTCTTT. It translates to CASPGPGENTEAFF.

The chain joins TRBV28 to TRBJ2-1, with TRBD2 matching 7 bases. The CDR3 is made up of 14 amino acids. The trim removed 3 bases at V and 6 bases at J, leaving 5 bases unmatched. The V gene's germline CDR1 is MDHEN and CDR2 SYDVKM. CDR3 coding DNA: TGTGCCAGCAGTTTGGGGGAGGGTTTCAATGAGCAGTTCTTC. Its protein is CASSLGEGFNEQFF.

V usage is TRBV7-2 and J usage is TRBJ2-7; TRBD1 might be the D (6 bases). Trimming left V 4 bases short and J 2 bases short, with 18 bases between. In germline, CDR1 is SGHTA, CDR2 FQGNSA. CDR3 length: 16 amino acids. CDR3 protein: CASSSPGAGPTYEQYF. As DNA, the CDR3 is TGTGCCAGCAGCTCTCCAGGGGCAGGCCCCACCTACGAGCAGTACTTC.

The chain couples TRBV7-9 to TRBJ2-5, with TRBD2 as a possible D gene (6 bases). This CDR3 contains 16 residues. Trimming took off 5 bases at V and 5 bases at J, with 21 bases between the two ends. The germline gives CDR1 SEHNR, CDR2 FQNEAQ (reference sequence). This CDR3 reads CASSPGLARVRETQYF. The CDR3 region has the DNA TGTGCCAGCAGCCCGGGGCTAGCGCGGGTCCGGGAGACCCAGTACTTC.

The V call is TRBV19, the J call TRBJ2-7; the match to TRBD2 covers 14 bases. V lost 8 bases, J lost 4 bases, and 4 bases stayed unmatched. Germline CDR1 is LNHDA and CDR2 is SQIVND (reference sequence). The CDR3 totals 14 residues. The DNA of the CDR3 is TGTGCCAGTTCGACTAGCGGGAGGGGATACGAGCAGTACTTC. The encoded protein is CASSTSGRGYEQYF.